This T cell receptor (beta chain) derives from a study of blood T cell repertoires in COVID-19. TCRdb's table, derived via immunoSEQ multiplex PCR, lists solely in-frame clones and lacks some. The sample contains about 120,000 clones, approximately 90% of which appear only once. Germline CDR1 reads SGHDT; CDR2 reads YYEEEE. V was pared by 1 base and J by 4 bases, with 11 bases between. This CDR3 spans 14 amino acids. The material sequenced was peripheral blood. The source is a human donor with acute or convalescent COVID-19. The donor label of this sample is uncertain. The V gene is TRBV5-6, the J gene TRBJ1-1; possibly TRBD1 for D (5 bases). The CDR3 region has the DNA TGTGCCAGCAGCTTGTGGGGCGGGAGCACTGAAGCTTTCTTT. It is translated as CASSLWGGSTEAFF.